This T cell receptor (beta chain) was observed in a study of blood T cell repertoires in COVID-19. The trim removed 5 bases at V and 5 bases at J, leaving 7 bases unmatched. CDR1 is KGHDR, CDR2 SFDVKD, per germline. The CDR3 runs to 14 residues. Sequencing used immunoSEQ multiplex PCR; TCRdb keeps in-frame clones, though not all of them. The sample shows 200,000 or so clones, 80% to 90% of them seen only once. What was sequenced was PBMCs or T cells enriched from blood (not recorded which). The sequence was obtained from a woman under 40 who had been exposed to COVID-19. The genes are TRBV24-1 and TRBJ1-1; 7 bases align to TRBD1. CDR3 in DNA: TGTGCCACCAGTGCCCGGGCAGGGGGTACTGAAGCTTTCTTT. Its translation: CATSARAGGTEAFF.